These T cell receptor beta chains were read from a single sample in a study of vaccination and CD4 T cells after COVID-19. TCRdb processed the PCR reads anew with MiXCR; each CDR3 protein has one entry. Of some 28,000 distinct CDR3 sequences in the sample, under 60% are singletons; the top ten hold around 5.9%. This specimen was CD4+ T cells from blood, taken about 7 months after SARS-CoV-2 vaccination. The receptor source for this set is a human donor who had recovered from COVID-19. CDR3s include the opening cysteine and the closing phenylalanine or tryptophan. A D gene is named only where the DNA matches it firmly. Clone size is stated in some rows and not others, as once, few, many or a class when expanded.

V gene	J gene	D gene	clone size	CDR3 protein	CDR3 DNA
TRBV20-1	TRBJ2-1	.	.	CSARKGDGSRDEQFF	TGCAGTGCTAGAAAGGGAGACGGGAGTCGAGATGAGCAGTTCTTC
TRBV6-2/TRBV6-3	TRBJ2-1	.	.	CASSPSYEQFF	TGTGCCAGCAGTCCCTCATATGAGCAGTTCTTC
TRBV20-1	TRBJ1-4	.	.	CSAREPPLNEKLFF	TGCAGTGCTAGAGAACCTCCGTTAAATGAAAAACTGTTTTTT
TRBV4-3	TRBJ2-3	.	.	CASSQDAGATDTQYF	TGCGCCAGCAGCCAAGATGCAGGGGCCACAGATACGCAGTATTTT
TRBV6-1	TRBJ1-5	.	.	CASSEVKSTRYQPQHF	TGTGCCAGCAGTGAAGTCAAGTCGACACGATATCAGCCCCAGCATTTT
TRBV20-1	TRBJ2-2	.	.	CSAWGSNTGELFF	TGCAGTGCATGGGGGTCGAACACCGGGGAGCTGTTTTTT
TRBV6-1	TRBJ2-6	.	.	CASSEGGSGANVLTF	TGTGCCAGCAGTGAAGGGGGCTCTGGGGCCAACGTCCTGACTTTC
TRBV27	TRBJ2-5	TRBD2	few	CASRPTIAGGGGETQYF	TGTGCCAGCAGACCCACTATAGCGGGAGGGGGTGGGGAGACCCAGTACTTC
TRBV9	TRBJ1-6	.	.	CASSADPNSGSPLHF	TGTGCCAGCAGCGCGGACCCGAATTCTGGTTCACCCCTCCACTTT
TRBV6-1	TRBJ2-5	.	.	CASSPRGGEETQYF	TGTGCCAGCAGTCCCAGGGGTGGGGAGGAGACCCAGTACTTC
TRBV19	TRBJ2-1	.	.	CASSPGVGGEQFF	TGTGCCAGTAGTCCGGGGGTGGGGGGTGAGCAGTTCTTC
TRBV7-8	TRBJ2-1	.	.	CASSLNWRGSYNEQFF	TGTGCCAGCAGCTTAAACTGGCGGGGCTCCTACAATGAGCAGTTCTTC
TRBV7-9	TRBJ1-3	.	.	CASSWGSGNTIYF	TGTGCCAGCAGCTGGGGGTCTGGAAACACCATATATTTT
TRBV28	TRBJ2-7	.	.	CASSFHPNSYEQYF	TGTGCCAGCAGTTTCCACCCTAACTCCTACGAGCAGTACTTC
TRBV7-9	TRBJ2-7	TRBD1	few	CASSFTPGQGYEQYF	TGTGCCAGCAGCTTTACTCCGGGACAGGGCTACGAGCAGTACTTC
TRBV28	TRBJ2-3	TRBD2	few	CASSSPVRLAGDTDTQYF	TGTGCCAGCAGTTCCCCGGTGAGGCTAGCGGGAGACACAGATACGCAGTATTTT
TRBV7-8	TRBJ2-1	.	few	CASSKAGTQQFF	TGTGCCAGCAGCAAGGCCGGGACTCAGCAGTTCTTC
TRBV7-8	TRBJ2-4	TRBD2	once	CASSSGPSGRALAKNIQYF	TGTGCCAGCAGCTCAGGACCCAGCGGGAGAGCTCTAGCCAAAAACATTCAGTACTTC
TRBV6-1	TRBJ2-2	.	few	CASSGGPRGTGELFF	TGTGCCAGCAGTGGGGGTCCCCGAGGCACCGGGGAGCTGTTTTTT
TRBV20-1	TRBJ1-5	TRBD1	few	CSATDRVRNQPQHF	TGCAGTGCTACCGACAGGGTCCGGAATCAGCCCCAGCATTTT
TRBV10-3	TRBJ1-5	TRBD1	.	CASTSGTGNRQPQHF	TGTGCCAGCACCTCCGGGACAGGGAATAGGCAGCCCCAGCATTTT
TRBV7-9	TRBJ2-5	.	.	CASSSASLLETQYF	TGTGCCAGCAGCTCAGCTAGTCTCTTGGAGACCCAGTACTTC
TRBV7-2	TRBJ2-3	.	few	CASSLDLGADTQYF	TGTGCCAGCAGCTTAGACTTAGGGGCAGATACGCAGTATTTT
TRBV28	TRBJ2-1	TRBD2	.	CASSAMWRESDEQFF	TGTGCCAGCAGTGCCATGTGGCGGGAGAGTGATGAGCAGTTCTTC
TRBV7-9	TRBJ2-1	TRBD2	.	CASSPGAGTSGSKGSYNEQFF	TGTGCCAGCAGCCCAGGGGCCGGGACTAGCGGGTCCAAGGGCTCCTACAATGAGCAGTTCTTC
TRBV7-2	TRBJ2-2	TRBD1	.	CASSLTGQGSGELFF	TGTGCCAGCAGCTTAACCGGACAGGGGTCCGGGGAGCTGTTTTTT
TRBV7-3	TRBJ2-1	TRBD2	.	CASSVTSGQGYNEQFF	TGTGCCAGCAGCGTAACTAGCGGGCAGGGATACAATGAGCAGTTCTTC
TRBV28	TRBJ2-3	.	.	CASRPTGLDTQYF	TGTGCCAGCAGGCCCACAGGGCTTGATACGCAGTATTTT
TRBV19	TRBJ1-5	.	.	CASSAILGSNQPQHF	TGTGCCAGTAGTGCAATACTAGGCAGCAATCAGCCCCAGCATTTT
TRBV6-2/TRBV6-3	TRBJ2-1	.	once	CASSNNEQFF	TGTGCCAGCAGCAACAATGAGCAGTTCTTC
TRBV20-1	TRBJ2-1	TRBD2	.	CSASAGITYNEQFF	TGCAGTGCTTCAGCGGGAATCACCTACAATGAGCAGTTCTTC
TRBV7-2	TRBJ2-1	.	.	CASSLTGSSYNEQFF	TGTGCCAGCAGCTTAACAGGGAGCTCCTACAATGAGCAGTTCTTC
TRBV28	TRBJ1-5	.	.	CASTLGGGHQPQHF	TGTGCCAGCACCCTGGGGGGGGGGCATCAGCCCCAGCATTTT
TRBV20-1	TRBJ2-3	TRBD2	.	CSATIAGATDTQYF	TGCAGTGCTACCATAGCGGGAGCGACAGATACGCAGTATTTT
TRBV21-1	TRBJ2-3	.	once	CASSGGQPDTQYF	TGTGCCAGCAGCGGGGGGCAACCAGATACGCAGTATTTT
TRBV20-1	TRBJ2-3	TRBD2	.	CSGGGPDTQYF	TGCAGCGGGGGGGGGCCAGATACGCAGTATTTT
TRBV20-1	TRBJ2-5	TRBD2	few	CSATLPSGRTQETQYF	TGCAGTGCTACTCTTCCTAGCGGGAGGACACAAGAGACCCAGTACTTC
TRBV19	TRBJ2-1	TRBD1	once	CATSKGAGGYNEQFF	TGTGCCACCTCAAAGGGGGCAGGGGGATACAATGAGCAGTTCTTC
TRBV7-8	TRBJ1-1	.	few	CASSLISTEAFF	TGTGCCAGCAGCTTAATCTCTACTGAAGCTTTCTTT
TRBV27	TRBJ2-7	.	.	CASRAAGTGAYEQYF	TGTGCCAGCCGAGCCGCGGGGACGGGAGCCTACGAGCAGTACTTC
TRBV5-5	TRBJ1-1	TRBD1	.	CASSLKGQGTEAFF	TGTGCCAGCAGCTTGAAGGGACAGGGCACTGAAGCTTTCTTT
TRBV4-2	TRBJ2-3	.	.	CASSLQPGISGTDTQYF	TGTGCCAGCAGCCTCCAGCCCGGTATTTCGGGCACAGATACGCAGTATTTT
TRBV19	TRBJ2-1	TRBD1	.	CASRAMTGITYNEQFF	TGTGCCAGTAGGGCTATGACAGGGATAACCTACAATGAGCAGTTCTTC
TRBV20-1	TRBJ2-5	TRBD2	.	CSAPRRLAGVAETQYF	TGCAGTGCTCCCCGTCGTTTAGCGGGAGTCGCTGAGACCCAGTACTTC
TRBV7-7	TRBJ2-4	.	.	CASRGQRLAKNIQYF	TGTGCTAGCAGAGGGCAGAGACTAGCCAAAAACATTCAGTACTTC
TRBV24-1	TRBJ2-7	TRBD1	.	CATSEQGADEQYF	TGTGCCACCAGTGAGCAGGGGGCCGACGAGCAGTACTTC
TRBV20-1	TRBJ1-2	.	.	CSVPRAYGYTF	TGCAGTGTGCCCAGGGCCTATGGCTACACCTTC
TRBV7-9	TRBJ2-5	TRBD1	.	CASRTGSPYQETQYF	TGTGCCAGCAGGACAGGGAGCCCCTACCAAGAGACCCAGTACTTC
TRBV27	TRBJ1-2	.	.	CASSSSLASYGYTF	TGTGCCAGCAGTTCAAGTCTAGCGAGCTATGGCTACACCTTC
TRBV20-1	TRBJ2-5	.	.	CSARDIIQETQYF	TGCAGTGCTAGAGATATAATACAAGAGACCCAGTACTTC
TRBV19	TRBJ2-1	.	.	CASSGSSYNEQFF	TGTGCCAGTAGCGGGAGCTCCTACAATGAGCAGTTCTTC
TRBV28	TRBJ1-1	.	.	CASSGRRLNTEAFF	TGTGCCAGCTCCGGGCGCCGCTTGAACACTGAAGCTTTCTTT